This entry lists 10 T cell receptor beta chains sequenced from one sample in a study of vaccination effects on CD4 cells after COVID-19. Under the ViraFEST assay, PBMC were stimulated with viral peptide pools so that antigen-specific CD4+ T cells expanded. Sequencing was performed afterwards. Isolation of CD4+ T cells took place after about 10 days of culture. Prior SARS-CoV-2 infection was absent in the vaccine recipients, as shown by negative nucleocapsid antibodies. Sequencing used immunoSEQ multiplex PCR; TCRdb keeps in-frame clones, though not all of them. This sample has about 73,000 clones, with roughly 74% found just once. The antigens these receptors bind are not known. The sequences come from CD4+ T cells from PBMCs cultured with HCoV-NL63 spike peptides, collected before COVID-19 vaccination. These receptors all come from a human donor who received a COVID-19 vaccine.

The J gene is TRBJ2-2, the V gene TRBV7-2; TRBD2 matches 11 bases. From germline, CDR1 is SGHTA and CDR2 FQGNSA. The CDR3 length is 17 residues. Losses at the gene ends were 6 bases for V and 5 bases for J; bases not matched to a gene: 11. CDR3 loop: CASSLSPGLAETGELFF. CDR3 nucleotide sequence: TGTGCCAGCAGTTTATCGCCGGGACTAGCGGAAACCGGGGAGCTGTTTTTT.

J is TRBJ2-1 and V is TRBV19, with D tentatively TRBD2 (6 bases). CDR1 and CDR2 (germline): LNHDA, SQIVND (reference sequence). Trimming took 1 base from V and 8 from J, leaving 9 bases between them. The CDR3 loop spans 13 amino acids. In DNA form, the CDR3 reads TGTGCCAGTAGTATAGGAGGAGGGTATGAGCAGTTCTTC. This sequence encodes CASSIGGGYEQFF.

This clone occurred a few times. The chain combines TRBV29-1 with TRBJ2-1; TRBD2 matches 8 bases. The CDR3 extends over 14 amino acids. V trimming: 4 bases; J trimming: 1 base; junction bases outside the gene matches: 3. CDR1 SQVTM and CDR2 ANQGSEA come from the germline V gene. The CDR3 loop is CSVVRGVSYNEQFF. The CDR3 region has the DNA TGCAGCGTTGTGCGGGGGGTATCCTACAATGAGCAGTTCTTC.

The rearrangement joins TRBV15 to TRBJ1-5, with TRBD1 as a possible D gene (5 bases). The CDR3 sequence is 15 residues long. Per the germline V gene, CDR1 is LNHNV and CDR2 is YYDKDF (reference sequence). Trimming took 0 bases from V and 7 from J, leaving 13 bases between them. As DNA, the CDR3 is TGTGCCACCAGCAGAGATCGGGCTGGGGGACAGCCCCAGCATTTT. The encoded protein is CATSRDRAGGQPQHF.

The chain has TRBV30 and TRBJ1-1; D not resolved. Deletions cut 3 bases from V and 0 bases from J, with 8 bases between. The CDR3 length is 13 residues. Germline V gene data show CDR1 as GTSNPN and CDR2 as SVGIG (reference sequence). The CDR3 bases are TGTGCCTGGAGACAGTCATTGAACACTGAAGCTTTCTTT. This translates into CAWRQSLNTEAFF.

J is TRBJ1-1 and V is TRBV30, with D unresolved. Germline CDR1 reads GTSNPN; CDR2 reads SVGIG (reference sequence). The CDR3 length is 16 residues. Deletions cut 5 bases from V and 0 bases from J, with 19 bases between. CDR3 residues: CAWHLASGKMNTEAFF. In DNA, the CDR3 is TGTGCCTGGCACCTGGCGTCCGGGAAAATGAACACTGAAGCTTTCTTT.

The CDR3 sequence is CASSRLLNQPQHF. In nucleotides, the CDR3 is TGTGCCAGCAGCCGCCTCTTGAATCAGCCCCAGCATTTT. The rearrangement links TRBV7-8 to TRBJ1-5; unclear D gene. Trimming pared 5 bases from V and 4 bases from J, leaving 9 bases between. Looked up from germline, CDR1 is SGHVS and CDR2 is FQNEAQ. The CDR3 covers 13 residues.

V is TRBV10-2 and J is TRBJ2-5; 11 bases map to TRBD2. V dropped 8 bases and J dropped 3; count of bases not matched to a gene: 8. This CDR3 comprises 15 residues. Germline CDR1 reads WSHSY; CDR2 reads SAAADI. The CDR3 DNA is TGCGCCAGCTCGCGACTAGCGGGGCGTAAAGAGACCCAGTACTTC. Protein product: CASSRLAGRKETQYF.

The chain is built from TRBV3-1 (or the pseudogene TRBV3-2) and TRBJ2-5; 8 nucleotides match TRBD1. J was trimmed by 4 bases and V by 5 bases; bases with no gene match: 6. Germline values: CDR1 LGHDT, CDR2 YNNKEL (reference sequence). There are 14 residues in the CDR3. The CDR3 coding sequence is TGTGCCAGCAGCGACAGGACAGGGAGAGAGACCCAGTACTTC. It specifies CASSDRTGRETQYF.

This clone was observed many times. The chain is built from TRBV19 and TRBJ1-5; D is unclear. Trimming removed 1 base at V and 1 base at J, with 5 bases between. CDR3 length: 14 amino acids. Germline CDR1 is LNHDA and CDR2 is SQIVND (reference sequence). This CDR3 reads CASSIGVSNQPQHF. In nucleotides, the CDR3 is TGTGCCAGTAGTATAGGCGTGAGCAATCAGCCCCAGCATTTT.